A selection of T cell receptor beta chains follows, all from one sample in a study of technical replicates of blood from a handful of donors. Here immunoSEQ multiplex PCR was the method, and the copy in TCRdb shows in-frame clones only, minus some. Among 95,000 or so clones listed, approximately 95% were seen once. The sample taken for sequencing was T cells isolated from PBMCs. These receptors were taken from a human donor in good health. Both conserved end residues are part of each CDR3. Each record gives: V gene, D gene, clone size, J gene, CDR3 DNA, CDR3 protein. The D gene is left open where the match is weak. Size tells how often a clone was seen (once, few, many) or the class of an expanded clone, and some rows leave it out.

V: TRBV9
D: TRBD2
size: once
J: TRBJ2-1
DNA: TGTGCCAGCAGCGTTTTAGGACTAGTTGACAATGAGCAGTTCTTC
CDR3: CASSVLGLVDNEQFF

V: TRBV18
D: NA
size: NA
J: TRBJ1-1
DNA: TGTGCCAGCTCACCACTTACAGGGAGTGACACTGAAGCTTTCTTT
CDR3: CASSPLTGSDTEAFF

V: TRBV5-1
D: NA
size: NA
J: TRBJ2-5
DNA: TGCGCCAGCAGCTTGGCTCTGGACATAAAAGAGACCCAGTACTTC
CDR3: CASSLALDIKETQYF

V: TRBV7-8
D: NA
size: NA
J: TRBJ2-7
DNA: TGTGCCAGCAGCACTAGGCGCTACGAGCAGTACTTC
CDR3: CASSTRRYEQYF

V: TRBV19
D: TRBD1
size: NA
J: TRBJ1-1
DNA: TGTGCCAGTAGAGACAGGGTAGGGACTGAAGCTTTCTTT
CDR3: CASRDRVGTEAFF

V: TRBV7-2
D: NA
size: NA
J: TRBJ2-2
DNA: TGTGCCAGCAGCTTAGTAGAGAACACCGGGGAGCTGTTTTTT
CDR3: CASSLVENTGELFF

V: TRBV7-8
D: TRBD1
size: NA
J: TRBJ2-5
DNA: TGTGCCAGCAGCTCTAGGGACAGGGGAGAGACCCAGTACTTC
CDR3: CASSSRDRGETQYF

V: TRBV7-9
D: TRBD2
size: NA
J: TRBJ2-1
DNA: TGTGCCAGCAGCTTACGAGCGGGAGCTGGCGTCTATGAGCAGTTCTTC
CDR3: CASSLRAGAGVYEQFF

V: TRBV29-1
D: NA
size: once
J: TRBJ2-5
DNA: TGCAGCGTTGTCTGGAGATCAGAGACCCAGTACTTC
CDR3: CSVVWRSETQYF

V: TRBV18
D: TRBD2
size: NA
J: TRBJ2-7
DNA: TGTGCCAGCTCACCATCTAGCGGGAATTCCTACGAGCAGTACTTC
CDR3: CASSPSSGNSYEQYF

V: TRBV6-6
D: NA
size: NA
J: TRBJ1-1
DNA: TGTGCCAGCCTCCGTGGGCTTCGGGCTTTCTTT
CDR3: CASLRGLRAFF

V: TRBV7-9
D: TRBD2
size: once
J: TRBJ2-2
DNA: TGTGCCAGCAGCCAGGGACTAGCTAACACCGGGGAGCTGTTTTTT
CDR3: CASSQGLANTGELFF

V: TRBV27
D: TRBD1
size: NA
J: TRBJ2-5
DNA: TGTGCCAGCAGTTACACAGGGGCCCAAGAGACCCAGTACTTC
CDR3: CASSYTGAQETQYF

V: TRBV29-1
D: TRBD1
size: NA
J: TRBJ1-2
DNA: TGCAGCGTAAGGACAGGGCAAAACTATGGCTACACCTTC
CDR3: CSVRTGQNYGYTF

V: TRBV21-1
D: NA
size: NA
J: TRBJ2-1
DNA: TGTGCCAGCAGCAAATGGGGGATTTTTGAGACAGGGGTTAATGAGCAGTTCTTC
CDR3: CASSKWGIFETGVNEQFF

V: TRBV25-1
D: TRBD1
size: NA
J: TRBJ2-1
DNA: TGTGCCAGCAGTGAATACAGGACAGGGATGGATGAGCAGTTCTTC
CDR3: CASSEYRTGMDEQFF

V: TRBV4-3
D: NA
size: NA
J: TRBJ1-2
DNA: TGCGCCAGCAGCCAAAGGGCCAACATCGAAACCGGGACAACATATGGCTACACCTTC
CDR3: CASSQRANIETGTTYGYTF